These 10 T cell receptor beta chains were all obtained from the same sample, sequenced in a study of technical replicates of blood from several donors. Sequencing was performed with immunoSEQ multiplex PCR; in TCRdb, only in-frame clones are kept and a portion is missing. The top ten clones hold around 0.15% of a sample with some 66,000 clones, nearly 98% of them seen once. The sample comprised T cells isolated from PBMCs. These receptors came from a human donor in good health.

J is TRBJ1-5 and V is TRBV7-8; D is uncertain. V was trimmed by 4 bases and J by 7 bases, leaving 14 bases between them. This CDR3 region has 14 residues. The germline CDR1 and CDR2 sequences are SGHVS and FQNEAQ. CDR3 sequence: CASSSSGGSQPQHF. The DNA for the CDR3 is TGTGCCAGCAGCTCTAGTGGTGGTTCGCAGCCCCAGCATTTT.

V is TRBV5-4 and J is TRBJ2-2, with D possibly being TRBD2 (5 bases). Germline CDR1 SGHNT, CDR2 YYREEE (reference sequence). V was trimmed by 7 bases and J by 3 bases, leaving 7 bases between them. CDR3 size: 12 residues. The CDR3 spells CASQEDTGELFF. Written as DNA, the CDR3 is TGTGCCAGCCAGGAGGACACCGGGGAGCTGTTTTTT.

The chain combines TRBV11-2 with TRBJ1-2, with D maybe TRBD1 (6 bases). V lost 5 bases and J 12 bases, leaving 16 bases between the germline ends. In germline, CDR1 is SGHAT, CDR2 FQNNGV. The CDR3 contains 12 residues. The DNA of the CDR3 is TGTGCCAGCAGCCATATATCGACAGGAGACACCTTC. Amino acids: CASSHISTGDTF. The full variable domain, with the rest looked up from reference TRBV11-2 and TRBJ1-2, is EAGVAQSPRYKIIEKRQSVAFWCNPISGHATLYWYQQILGQGPKLLIQFQNNGVVDDSQLPKDRFSAERLKGVDSTLKIQPAKLEDSAVYLCASSHISTGDTFGSGTRLTVV.

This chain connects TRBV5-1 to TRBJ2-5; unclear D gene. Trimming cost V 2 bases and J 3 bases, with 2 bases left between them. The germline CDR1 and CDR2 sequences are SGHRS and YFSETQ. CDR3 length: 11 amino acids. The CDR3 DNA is TGCGCCAGCAGCTTCAAAGAGACCCAGTACTTC. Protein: CASSFKETQYF.

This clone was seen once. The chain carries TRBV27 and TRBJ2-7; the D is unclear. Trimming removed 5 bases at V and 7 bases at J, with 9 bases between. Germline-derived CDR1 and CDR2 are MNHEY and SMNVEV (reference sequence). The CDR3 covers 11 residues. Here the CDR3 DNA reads TGTGCCAGCAGTCACGACTCGGAGCAGTACTTC. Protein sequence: CASSHDSEQYF.

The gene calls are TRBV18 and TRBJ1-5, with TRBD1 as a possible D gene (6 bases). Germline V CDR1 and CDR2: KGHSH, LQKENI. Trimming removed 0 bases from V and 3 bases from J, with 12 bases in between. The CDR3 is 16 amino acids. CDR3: CASSPPGAGLNQPQHF. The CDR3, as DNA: TGTGCCAGCTCACCACCGGGGGCAGGCCTCAATCAGCCCCAGCATTTT.

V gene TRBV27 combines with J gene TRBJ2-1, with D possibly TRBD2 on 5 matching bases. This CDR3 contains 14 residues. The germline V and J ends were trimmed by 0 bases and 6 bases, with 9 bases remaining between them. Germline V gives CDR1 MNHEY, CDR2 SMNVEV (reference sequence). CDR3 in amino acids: CASSLSGLLNEQFF. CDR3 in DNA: TGTGCCAGCAGTTTATCCGGACTTCTCAATGAGCAGTTCTTC.

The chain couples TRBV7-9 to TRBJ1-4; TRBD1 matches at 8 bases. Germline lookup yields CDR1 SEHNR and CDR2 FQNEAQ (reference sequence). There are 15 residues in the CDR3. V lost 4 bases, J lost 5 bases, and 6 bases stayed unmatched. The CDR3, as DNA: TGTGCCAGCAGCTCCGGACAGGGATCAAATGAAAAACTGTTTTTT. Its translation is CASSSGQGSNEKLFF.

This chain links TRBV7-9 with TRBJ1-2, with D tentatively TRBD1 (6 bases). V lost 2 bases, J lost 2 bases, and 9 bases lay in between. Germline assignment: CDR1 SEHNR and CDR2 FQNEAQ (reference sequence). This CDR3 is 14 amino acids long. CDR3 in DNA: TGTGCCAGCAGCTTACTACAGGGAAACTATGGCTACACCTTC. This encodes CASSLLQGNYGYTF.

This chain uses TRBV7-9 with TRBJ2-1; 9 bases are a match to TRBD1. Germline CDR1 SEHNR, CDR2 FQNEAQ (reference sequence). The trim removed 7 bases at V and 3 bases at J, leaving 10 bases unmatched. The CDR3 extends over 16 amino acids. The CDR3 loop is CASTQESGQGYNEQFF. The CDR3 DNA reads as TGTGCCAGCACCCAAGAATCGGGACAGGGCTACAATGAGCAGTTCTTC.